This T cell receptor (beta chain) emerged from a study of cytomegalovirus exposure and HLA in healthy donors. On this clone itself: The antigen is unknown.

V lost 7 bases, J lost 11 bases, and 15 bases stayed unmatched. The CDR3 has 14 amino acids. Germline V CDR1 and CDR2: LNHDA, SQIVND (reference sequence). Whole-study results and caveats: Cytomegalovirus association was assigned to approximately 180 TCR beta chains.

The PCR made use of 60 Vbeta and 13 Jbeta primers. Assay used: immunoSEQ multiplex PCR; TCRdb lists only in-frame clones, some missing. In the table there are 100,000 to 150,000 clones, around 68% of which are singletons. The chain combines TRBV19 with TRBJ1-1; 8 positions match TRBD1. The sequence was obtained from a man aged 35-49 years in good health and CMV-seropositive. The sequencing sample was made of PBMCs. This CDR3 reads CASKTFGQGVVAFF. The CDR3 DNA reads as TGTGCCAGTAAAACCTTCGGACAGGGTGTAGTGGCTTTCTTT.